This TCR beta chain was sequenced for a study of spatial heterogeneity in lung cancer. The length of the CDR3 is 16 residues. Per the germline V gene, CDR1 is SGHKS and CDR2 is YYEKEE (reference sequence). The V and J ends lost 5 bases and 0 bases respectively, with 16 bases between them. This clonotype was recorded many times. TCRdb ran MiXCR on the 5' RACE reads and lists one entry per CDR3 protein. The repertoire holds about 23,000 distinct CDR3 sequences, with approximately 4.7% as singletons. Time point in this sample: sample taken at primary tumor resection. The input material, whole RNA from tumor, nontumor lung or frozen PBMC, was sequenced unsorted.

The chain couples TRBV5-5 to TRBJ2-3; the D gene is possibly TRBD2 (6 bases). The sequencing here drew on PBMCs, taken at surgery. The TCR was taken from a male donor with early-stage non-small cell lung cancer. The CDR3 loop is CASRVWEARSTDTQYF. For the CDR3, the DNA is TGTGCCAGCAGGGTGTGGGAGGCGAGGAGCACAGATACGCAGTATTTT.